Following are 11 T cell receptor beta chains from one sample sequenced in a study of blood T cell repertoires in COVID-19. Clones were read by immunoSEQ multiplex PCR, and TCRdb kept only the in-frame ones, dropping some. The sample lists about 120,000 clones; roughly 89% were seen once. The specimen was peripheral blood. All receptors derive from a woman aged 50 to 60 with acute or convalescent COVID-19.

The gene calls are TRBV12-5 and TRBJ1-1; D call uncertain. The CDR3 spans 13 residues. Germline V CDR1 and CDR2: LGHNT, FRNRAP. V dropped 1 base and J dropped 8 bases, with 11 bases sitting between them. The CDR3 loop is CASGLGEWAEAFF. The CDR3 nucleotides are TGTGCTAGTGGTTTGGGCGAATGGGCCGAAGCTTTCTTT. The variable domain in full, with the rest retrieved from reference TRBV12-5 and TRBJ1-1, is DARVTQTPRHKVTEMGQEVTMRCQPILGHNTVFWYRQTMMQGLELLAYFRNRAPLDDSGMPKDRFSAEMPDATLATLKIQPSEPRDSAVYFCASGLGEWAEAFFGQGTRLTVV.

This chain links TRBV5-4 with TRBJ2-7; tentatively, D is TRBD2 (5 bases). The length of the CDR3 is 13 residues. Trimming shortened V by 5 bases and J by 5 bases, and 14 bases separated the two germline ends. Germline-derived CDR1 and CDR2 are SGHNT and YYREEE (reference sequence). The CDR3 DNA is TGTGCCAGCAGGGAGGTCACCAAGGACGAGCAGTACTTC. Encoded protein: CASREVTKDEQYF.

This chain uses TRBV5-4 with TRBJ1-2; D possibly corresponds to TRBD1 (5 bases). The germline V gene encodes CDR1 SGHNT and CDR2 YYREEE (reference sequence). Deletions cut 7 bases from V and 3 bases from J, with 7 bases between. This CDR3 is 11 amino acids long. CDR3 coding DNA: TGTGCCAGCCGGGGGGACTATGGCTACACCTTC. Protein sequence: CASRGDYGYTF.

The chain employs TRBV15 and TRBJ1-2; D remains unclear. Germline V gene lookup returns CDR1 LNHNV and CDR2 YYDKDF (reference sequence). This CDR3 contains 15 residues. The V end lost 0 bases, the J end lost 4 bases, and 12 bases lay between the germline ends. Here the CDR3 DNA reads TGTGCCACCAGCAGAGATCGAGGTCAGTTCTATGGCTACACCTTC. Translating gives CATSRDRGQFYGYTF.

This sequence joins TRBV7-8 and TRBJ2-3, with TRBD2 matching 7 bases. Germline-derived CDR1 and CDR2 are SGHVS and FQNEAQ. V trimming: 5 bases; J trimming: 0 bases; junction bases outside the gene matches: 2. CDR3 length equals 14 residues. In DNA form, the CDR3 reads TGTGCCAGCAGCCGACTAGCCAGCACAGATACGCAGTATTTT. Its protein product is CASSRLASTDTQYF. The full variable domain, its missing parts supplied by reference TRBV7-8 and TRBJ2-3, is GAGVSQSPRYKVAKRGQDVALRCDPISGHVSLFWYQQALGQGPEFLTYFQNEAQLDKSGLPSDRFFAERPEGSVSTLKIQRTQQEDSAVYLCASSRLASTDTQYFGPGTRLTVL.

The CDR3 DNA sequence: TGTGCCAGCAGCACTAGCGGGGGCTCCTACAATGAGCAGTTCTTC. Protein product: CASSTSGGSYNEQFF. The rearrangement links TRBV7-2 to TRBJ2-1; 11 bases line up with TRBD2. CDR1 is SGHTA, CDR2 FQGNSA, per germline. This CDR3 contains 15 residues. Germline trimming cut 5 bases from V and 0 bases from J; bases unmatched to any gene: 0.

The chain has TRBV7-2 and TRBJ1-1, with 7 bases that match TRBD1. CDR1 and CDR2 (germline): SGHTA, FQGNSA. The junction had 9 bases not matched to a gene; V was cut back by 4 bases and J by 10 bases. This CDR3 is 13 amino acids long. The CDR3 bases are TGTGCCAGCAGCTCAGACAGGGCCCGGGGAGCTTTCTTT. Residues: CASSSDRARGAFF. The full variable domain, rest sourced from reference TRBV7-2 and TRBJ1-1, is GAGVSQSPSNKVTEKGKDVELRCDPISGHTALYWYRQSLGQGLEFLIYFQGNSAPDKSGLPSDRFSAERTGGSVSTLTIQRTQQEDSAVYLCASSSDRARGAFFGQGTRLTVV.

V and J are TRBV11-2 and TRBJ2-7, with TRBD2 matching 9 bases. V dropped 7 bases and J dropped 4; count of bases not matched to a gene: 14. The CDR3 contains 16 residues. Looked up from germline, CDR1 is SGHAT and CDR2 is FQNNGV. In DNA form, the CDR3 reads TGTGCCAGCACCCTTTTGAGCGGACTAGCGCGTTACGAGCAGTACTTC. It translates to CASTLLSGLARYEQYF.

The J gene is TRBJ1-5, the V gene TRBV6-2 or TRBV6-3; no clear D. This CDR3 comprises 14 residues. Germline CDR1 is MNHEY and CDR2 is SVGEGT. V was cut by 4 bases and J by 9 bases, with 16 bases left in between. The CDR3 region is CASSSPWSSGPQHF. In nucleotides, the CDR3 is TGTGCCAGCAGTTCCCCTTGGTCGTCGGGGCCCCAGCATTTT.

This clone appeared a few times. This chain connects TRBV10-1 to TRBJ1-2, with 9 bases that match TRBD1. The CDR3 runs 15 residues. Unmatched junction bases numbered 6, after V lost 3 bases and J lost 4 bases. Per germline, CDR1 WNHNN and CDR2 SYGVQD (reference sequence). CDR3 bases: TGCGCCAGCAGTGACGGACAGGGGCCCGCCTATGGCTACACCTTC. Its protein is CASSDGQGPAYGYTF.

V usage is TRBV7-8 and J usage is TRBJ1-4; a weak D match, TRBD1 (5 bases). V lost 0 bases and J 8 bases, leaving 13 bases between the germline ends. The CDR3 extends over 15 amino acids. Per the germline V gene, CDR1 is SGHVS and CDR2 is FQNEAQ. The CDR3 spells CASSLAKGREEKLFF. The CDR3 region has the DNA TGTGCCAGCAGCTTAGCGAAGGGGAGGGAAGAAAAACTGTTTTTT.